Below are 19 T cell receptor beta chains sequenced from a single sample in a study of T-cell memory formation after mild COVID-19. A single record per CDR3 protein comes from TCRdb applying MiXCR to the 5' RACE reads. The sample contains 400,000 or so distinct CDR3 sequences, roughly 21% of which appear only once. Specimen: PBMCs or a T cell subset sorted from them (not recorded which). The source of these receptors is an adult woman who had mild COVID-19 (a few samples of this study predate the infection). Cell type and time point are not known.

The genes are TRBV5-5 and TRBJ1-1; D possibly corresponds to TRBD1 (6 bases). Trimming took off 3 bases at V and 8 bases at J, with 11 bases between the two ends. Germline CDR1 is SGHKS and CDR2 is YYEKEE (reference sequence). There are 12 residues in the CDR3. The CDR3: CASSSLTGEAFF. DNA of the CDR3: TGTGCCAGCAGCTCGCTTACAGGGGAAGCTTTCTTT.

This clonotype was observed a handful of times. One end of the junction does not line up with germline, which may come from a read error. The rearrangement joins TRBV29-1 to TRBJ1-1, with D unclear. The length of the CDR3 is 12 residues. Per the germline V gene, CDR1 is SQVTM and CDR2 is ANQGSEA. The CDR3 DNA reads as TGCAGCGTCGAAGACCCGGGAACTGAAGCTTTCTTT. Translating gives CSVEDPGTEAFF.

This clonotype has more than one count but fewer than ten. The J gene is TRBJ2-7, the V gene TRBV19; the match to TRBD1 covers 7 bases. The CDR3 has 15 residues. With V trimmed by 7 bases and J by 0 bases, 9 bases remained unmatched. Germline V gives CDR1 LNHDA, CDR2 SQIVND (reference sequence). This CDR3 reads CASNNRQGSSYEQYF. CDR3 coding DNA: TGTGCCAGTAACAACCGACAGGGAAGCTCCTACGAGCAGTACTTC.

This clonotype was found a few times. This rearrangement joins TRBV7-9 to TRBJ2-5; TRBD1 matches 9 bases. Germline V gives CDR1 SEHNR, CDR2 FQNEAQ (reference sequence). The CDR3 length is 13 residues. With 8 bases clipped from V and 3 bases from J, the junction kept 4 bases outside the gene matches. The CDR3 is CASGTGLKETQYF. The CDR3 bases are TGTGCCAGCGGGACAGGGTTGAAAGAGACCCAGTACTTC.

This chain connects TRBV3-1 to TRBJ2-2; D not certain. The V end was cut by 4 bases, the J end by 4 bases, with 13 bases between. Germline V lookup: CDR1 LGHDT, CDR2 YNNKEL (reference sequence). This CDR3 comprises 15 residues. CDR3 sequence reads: CASSLPERGTGELFF. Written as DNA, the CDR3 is TGTGCCAGCAGCCTCCCGGAACGAGGCACCGGGGAGCTGTTTTTT.

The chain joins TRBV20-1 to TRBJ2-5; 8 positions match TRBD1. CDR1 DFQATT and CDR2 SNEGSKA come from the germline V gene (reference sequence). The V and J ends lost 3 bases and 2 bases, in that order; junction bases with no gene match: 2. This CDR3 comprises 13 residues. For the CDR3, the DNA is TGCAGTGCTAGGGACAGGGTACAAGAGACCCAGTACTTC. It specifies CSARDRVQETQYF.

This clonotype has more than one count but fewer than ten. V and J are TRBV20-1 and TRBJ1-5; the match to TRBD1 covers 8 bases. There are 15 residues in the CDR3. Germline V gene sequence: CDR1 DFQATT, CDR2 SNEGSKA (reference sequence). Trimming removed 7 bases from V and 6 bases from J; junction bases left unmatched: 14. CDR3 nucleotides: TGCAGTGTCACGACAGGGGAAAACATACTTCAGCCCCAGCATTTT. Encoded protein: CSVTTGENILQPQHF.

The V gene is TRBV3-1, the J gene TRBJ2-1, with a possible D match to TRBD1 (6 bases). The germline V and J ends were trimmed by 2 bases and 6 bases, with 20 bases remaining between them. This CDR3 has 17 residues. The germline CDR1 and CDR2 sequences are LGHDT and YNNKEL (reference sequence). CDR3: CASSQFPGQSSANEQFF. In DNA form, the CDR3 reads TGTGCCAGCAGCCAATTTCCCGGACAGAGCTCTGCCAATGAGCAGTTCTTC.

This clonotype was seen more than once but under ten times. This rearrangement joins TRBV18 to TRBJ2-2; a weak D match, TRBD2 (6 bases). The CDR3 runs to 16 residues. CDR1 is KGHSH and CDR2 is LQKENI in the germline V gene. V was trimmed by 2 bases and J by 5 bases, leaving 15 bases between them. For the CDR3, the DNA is TGTGCCAGCTCACCATCGGGGGAGGTCGTGACCGGGGAGCTGTTTTTT. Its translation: CASSPSGEVVTGELFF.

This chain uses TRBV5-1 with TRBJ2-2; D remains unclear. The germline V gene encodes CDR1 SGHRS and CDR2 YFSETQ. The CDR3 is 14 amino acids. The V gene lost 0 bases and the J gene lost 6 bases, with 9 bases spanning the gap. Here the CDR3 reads CASSLGQLAGELFF. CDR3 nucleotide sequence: TGCGCCAGCAGCTTGGGACAATTGGCCGGGGAGCTGTTTTTT.

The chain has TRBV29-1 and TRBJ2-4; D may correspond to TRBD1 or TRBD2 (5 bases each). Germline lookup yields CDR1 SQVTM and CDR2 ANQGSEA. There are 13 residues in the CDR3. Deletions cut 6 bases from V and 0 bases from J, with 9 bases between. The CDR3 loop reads CSVGTKAKNIQYF. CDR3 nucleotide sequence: TGCAGCGTGGGGACGAAAGCCAAAAACATTCAGTACTTC.

This chain's CDR3 is CASSYSWAPATLSERNQPQHF. In DNA, the CDR3 is TGTGCCAGCAGTTACTCGTGGGCCCCAGCCACGTTATCGGAACGGAATCAGCCCCAGCATTTT. V is TRBV6-6 and J is TRBJ1-5; D is ambiguous. The CDR3 has 21 amino acids. Germline CDR1 MNHNY, CDR2 SVGAGI (reference sequence). Between the trimmed V and J ends, which lost 0 bases and 4 bases, there was a span of 28 bases.

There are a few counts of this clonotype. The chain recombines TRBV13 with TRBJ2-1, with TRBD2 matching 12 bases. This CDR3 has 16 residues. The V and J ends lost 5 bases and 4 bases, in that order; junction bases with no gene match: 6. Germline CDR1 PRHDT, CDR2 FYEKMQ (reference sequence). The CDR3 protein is CASSKTSGSPYNEQFF. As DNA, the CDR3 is TGTGCCAGCAGCAAGACTAGCGGGAGTCCTTACAATGAGCAGTTCTTC.

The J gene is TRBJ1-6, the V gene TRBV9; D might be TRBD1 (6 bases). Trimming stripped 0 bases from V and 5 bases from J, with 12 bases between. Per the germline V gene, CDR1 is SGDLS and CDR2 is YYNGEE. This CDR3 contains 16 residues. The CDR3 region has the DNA TGTGCCAGCAGCGTAGGGGAGGGGGGGAATAATTCACCCCTCCACTTT. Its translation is CASSVGEGGNNSPLHF.

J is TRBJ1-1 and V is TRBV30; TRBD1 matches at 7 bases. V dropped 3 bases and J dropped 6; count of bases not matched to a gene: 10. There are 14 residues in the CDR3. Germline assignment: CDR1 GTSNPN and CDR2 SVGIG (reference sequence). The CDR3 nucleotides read TGTGCCTGGAGGCAACAGGGGATCAAGCCTGAAGCTTTCTTT. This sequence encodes CAWRQQGIKPEAFF.

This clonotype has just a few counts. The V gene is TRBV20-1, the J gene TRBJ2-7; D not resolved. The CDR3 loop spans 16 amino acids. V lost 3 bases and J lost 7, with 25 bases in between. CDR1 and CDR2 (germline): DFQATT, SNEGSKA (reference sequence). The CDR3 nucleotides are TGCAGTGCTAGGCGAGATCTGAACAGCCGTATGGAGGAGCAGTACTTC. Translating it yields CSARRDLNSRMEEQYF.

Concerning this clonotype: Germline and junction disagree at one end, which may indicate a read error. CDR3 protein: CASSPLHREGDEKLYF. The CDR3 bases are TGTGCCAGCAGCCCACTCCACAGGGAGGGGGACGAAAAACTGTATTTT. The chain recombines TRBV7-8 with TRBJ1-4; possibly TRBD1 for D (6 bases). The CDR3 totals 16 residues. Per the germline V gene, CDR1 is SGHVS and CDR2 is FQNEAQ. Supplemented by reference TRBV7-8 and TRBJ1-4, the full variable domain reads GAGVSQSPRYKVAKRGQDVALRCDPISGHVSLFWYQQALGQGPEFLTYFQNEAQLDKSGLPSDRFFAERPEGSVSTLKIQRTQQEDSAVYLCASSPLHREGDEKLYFGSGTQLSVL.

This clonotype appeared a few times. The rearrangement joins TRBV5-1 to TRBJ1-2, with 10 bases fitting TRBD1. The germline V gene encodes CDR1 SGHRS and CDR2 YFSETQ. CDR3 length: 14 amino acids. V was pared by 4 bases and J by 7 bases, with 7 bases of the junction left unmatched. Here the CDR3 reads CASSPDRGGGGYTF. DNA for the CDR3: TGCGCCAGCAGCCCGGACAGGGGGGGAGGTGGCTACACCTTC.

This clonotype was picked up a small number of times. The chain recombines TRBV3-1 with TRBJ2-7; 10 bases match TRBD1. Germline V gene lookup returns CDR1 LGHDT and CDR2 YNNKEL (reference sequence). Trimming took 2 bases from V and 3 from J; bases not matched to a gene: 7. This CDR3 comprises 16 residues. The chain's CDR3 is CASSQKGTGAYYEQYF. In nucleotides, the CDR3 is TGTGCCAGCAGCCAAAAGGGGACAGGGGCTTACTACGAGCAGTACTTC.